This T cell receptor beta chain was sequenced for a study of cytomegalovirus exposure and HLA in healthy donors. Here immunoSEQ multiplex PCR was the method, and the copy in TCRdb shows in-frame clones only, minus some. The sample includes roughly 100,000 clones, 88% of them seen just once. The sequence came from a woman in her late teens or twenties in good health and CMV-seropositive. Material for sequencing was PBMCs.

CDR3 bases: TGTGCCAGCAGCTTACAGGGGGCAGCTGTCTATGGCTACACCTTC. Its translation: CASSLQGAAVYGYTF. The V call is TRBV7-9, the J call TRBJ1-2, with 8 positions matching TRBD1. CDR1 and CDR2 (germline): SEHNR, FQNEAQ (reference sequence). After removal of 2 bases from V and 4 bases from J, the junction contained 6 bases not matched to a gene. This CDR3 is 15 amino acids long.